This T cell receptor (beta chain) was sequenced for a study of T-cell reconstitution after alpha-beta-depleted transplantation in children. TCRbeta library construction was performed incorporating unique molecular identifiers. TCRdb redid the calling of the PCR reads with MiXCR, one entry per CDR3 protein. The table lists 95,000 to 120,000 distinct CDR3 sequences, approximately 6.9% of them singletons. The CDR3 runs to 15 residues. V was clipped by 5 bases and J by 3 bases; unmatched bases: 9. Germline V gene data show CDR1 as DFQATT and CDR2 as SNEGSKA (reference sequence). Study results and limitations: The origin of high day-60 TCRbeta diversity in some patients lay in surviving recipient T cells and thymic progenitors. After transplant, at about two months, alpha-beta T cells were reportedly derived from several hundred expanded graft clones. At the one-year point after transplant, T-cell counts and TCRbeta diversity were found to come mostly from T cells that had been newly produced.

Comment on this clonotype: Its target is unknown.

The clonotype was recovered from a male patient aged 2 to 9 who had a stem cell transplant for acute lymphoblastic leukemia, so the T cells may come from the graft donor. Sequenced here: PBMCs, mostly from graft donor cells, sampled 360 days after TCRalphabeta/CD19-depleted stem cell transplant. The rearrangement uses TRBV20-1 and TRBJ2-7; TRBD2 matches at 11 bases. The CDR3 sequence is CSAGGLAGGDYEQYF. CDR3 bases: TGCAGTGCTGGCGGGTTAGCGGGAGGGGACTACGAGCAGTACTTC.